The clone carrying this T cell receptor beta chain has more than one count but fewer than ten. This entry comes from a study of T cells in Graves' hyperthyroidism and ophthalmopathy. The source material, RNA transcripts, was used to amplify TCR beta CDR3 regions. First-round RT-PCR of the TCR CDR3 relied on the HTBI primer set. MiXCR, run by TCRdb on the multiplex PCR reads, gives a single entry per CDR3 protein. The sample records about 360,000 distinct CDR3 sequences, approximately 13% being singletons. The length of the CDR3 is 15 residues. Trimming removed 4 bases at V and 2 bases at J, with 11 bases between. The germline V gene encodes CDR1 LNHDA and CDR2 SQIVND (reference sequence). Hyperthyroidism was newly diagnosed in patients aged 18 to 65 (duration under 2 months). A patient was excluded if there was uncontrolled infection, other autoimmune disease, pregnancy or lactation.

This clonotype was obtained from a woman aged 18-30 years with Graves' hyperthyroidism. The V and J genes are TRBV19 and TRBJ1-4, with unresolved D. The source material was blood. CDR3 sequence (DNA): TGTGCCAGTAGTACCGGGTATGGGACTAATGAAAAACTGTTTTTT. Protein sequence: CASSTGYGTNEKLFF. Full variable domain (rest looked up from reference TRBV19 and TRBJ1-4): DGGITQSPKYLFRKEGQNVTLSCEQNLNHDAMYWYRQDPGQGLRLIYYSQIVNDFQKGDIAEGYSVSREKKESFPLTVTSAQKNPTAFYLCASSTGYGTNEKLFFGSGTQLSVL.